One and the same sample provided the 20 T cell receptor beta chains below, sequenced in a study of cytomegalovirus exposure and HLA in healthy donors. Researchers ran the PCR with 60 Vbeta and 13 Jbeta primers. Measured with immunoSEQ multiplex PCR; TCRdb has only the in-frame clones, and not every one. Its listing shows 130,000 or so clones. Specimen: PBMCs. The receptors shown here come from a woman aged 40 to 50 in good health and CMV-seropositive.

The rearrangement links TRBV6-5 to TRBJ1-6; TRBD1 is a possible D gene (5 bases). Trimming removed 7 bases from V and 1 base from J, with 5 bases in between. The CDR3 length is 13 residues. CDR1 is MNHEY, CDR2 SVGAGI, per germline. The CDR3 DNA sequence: TGTGCCAGCACAGGGTCCTATAATTCACCCCTCCACTTT. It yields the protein CASTGSYNSPLHF.

The CDR3 is CASTTTSGGPDEQFF. The CDR3 region has the DNA TGTGCCAGCACCACAACTAGCGGGGGGCCGGATGAGCAGTTCTTC. The chain recombines TRBV6-6 with TRBJ2-1; TRBD2 agrees at 12 bases. The CDR3 extends over 15 amino acids. CDR1 and CDR2 from the germline V gene are MNHNY and SVGAGI (reference sequence). The trim removed 7 bases at V and 8 bases at J, leaving 9 bases unmatched.

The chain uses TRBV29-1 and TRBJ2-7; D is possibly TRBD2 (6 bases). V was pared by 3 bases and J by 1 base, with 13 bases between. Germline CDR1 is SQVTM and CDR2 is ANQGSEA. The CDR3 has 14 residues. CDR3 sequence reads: CSVEGGRGSYEQYF. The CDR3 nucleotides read TGCAGCGTTGAGGGGGGACGGGGTTCCTACGAGCAGTACTTC.

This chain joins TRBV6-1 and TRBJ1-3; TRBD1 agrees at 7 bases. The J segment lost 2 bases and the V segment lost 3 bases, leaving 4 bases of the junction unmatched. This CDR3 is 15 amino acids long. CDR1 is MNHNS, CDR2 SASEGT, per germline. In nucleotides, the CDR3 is TGTGCCAGCAGTGACCCTACAGGGGCTGGAAACACCATATATTTT. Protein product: CASSDPTGAGNTIYF.

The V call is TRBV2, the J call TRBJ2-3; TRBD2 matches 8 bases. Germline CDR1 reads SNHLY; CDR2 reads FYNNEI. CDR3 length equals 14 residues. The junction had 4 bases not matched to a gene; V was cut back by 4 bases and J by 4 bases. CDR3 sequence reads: CASSGRRGADTQYF. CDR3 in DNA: TGTGCCAGCAGTGGCAGGCGGGGGGCAGATACGCAGTATTTT.

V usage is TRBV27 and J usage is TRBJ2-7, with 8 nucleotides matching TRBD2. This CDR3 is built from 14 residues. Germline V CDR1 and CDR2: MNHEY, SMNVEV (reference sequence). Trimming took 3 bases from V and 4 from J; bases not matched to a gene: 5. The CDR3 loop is CASSFKASGYEQYF. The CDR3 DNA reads TGTGCCAGCAGTTTTAAGGCTAGCGGGTACGAGCAGTACTTC.

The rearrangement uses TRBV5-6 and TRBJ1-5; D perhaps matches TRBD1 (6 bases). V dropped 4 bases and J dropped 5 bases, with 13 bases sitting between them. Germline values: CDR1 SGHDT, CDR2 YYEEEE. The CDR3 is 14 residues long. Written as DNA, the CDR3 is TGTGCCAGCAGCCGGGGGGCTCGGGATCAGCCCCAGCATTTT. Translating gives CASSRGARDQPQHF.

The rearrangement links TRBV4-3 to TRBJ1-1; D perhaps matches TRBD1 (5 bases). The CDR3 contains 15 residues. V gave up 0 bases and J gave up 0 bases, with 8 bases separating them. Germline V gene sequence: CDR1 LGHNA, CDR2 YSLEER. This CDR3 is CASSQEGALNTEAFF. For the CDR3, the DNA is TGCGCCAGCAGCCAAGAAGGGGCGTTGAACACTGAAGCTTTCTTT.

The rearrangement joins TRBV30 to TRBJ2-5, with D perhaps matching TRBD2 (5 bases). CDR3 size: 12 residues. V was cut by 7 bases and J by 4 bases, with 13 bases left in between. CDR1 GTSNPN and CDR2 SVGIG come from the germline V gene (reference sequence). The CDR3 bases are TGTGCCTTCACGGCGGGTTTAGAGACCCAGTACTTC. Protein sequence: CAFTAGLETQYF.

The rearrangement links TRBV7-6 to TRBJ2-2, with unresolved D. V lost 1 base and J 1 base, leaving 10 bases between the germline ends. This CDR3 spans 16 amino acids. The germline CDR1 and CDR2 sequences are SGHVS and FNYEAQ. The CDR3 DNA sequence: TGTGCCAGCAGCTTAGAAAGCACCTTGAACACCGGGGAGCTGTTTTTT. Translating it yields CASSLESTLNTGELFF.

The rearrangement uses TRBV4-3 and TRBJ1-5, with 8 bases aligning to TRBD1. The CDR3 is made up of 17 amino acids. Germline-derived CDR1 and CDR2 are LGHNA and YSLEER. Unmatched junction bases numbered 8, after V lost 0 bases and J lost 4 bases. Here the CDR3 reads CASSQDRRGQGNQPQHF. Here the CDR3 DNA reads TGCGCCAGCAGCCAAGATCGGCGAGGACAGGGAAATCAGCCCCAGCATTTT.

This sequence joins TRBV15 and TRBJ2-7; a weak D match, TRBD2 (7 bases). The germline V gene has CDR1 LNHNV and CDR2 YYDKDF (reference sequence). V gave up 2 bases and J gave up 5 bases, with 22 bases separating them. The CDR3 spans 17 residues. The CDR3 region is CATSRSGGTGMRNEQYF. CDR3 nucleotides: TGTGCCACCAGCAGATCGGGGGGAACAGGGATGAGAAACGAGCAGTACTTC.

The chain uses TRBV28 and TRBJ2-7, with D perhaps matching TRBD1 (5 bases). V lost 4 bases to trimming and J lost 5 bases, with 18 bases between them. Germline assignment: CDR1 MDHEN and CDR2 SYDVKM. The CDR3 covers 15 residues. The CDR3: CASSSILWQGNEQYF. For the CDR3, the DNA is TGTGCCAGCAGTTCCATCCTGTGGCAGGGCAACGAGCAGTACTTC.

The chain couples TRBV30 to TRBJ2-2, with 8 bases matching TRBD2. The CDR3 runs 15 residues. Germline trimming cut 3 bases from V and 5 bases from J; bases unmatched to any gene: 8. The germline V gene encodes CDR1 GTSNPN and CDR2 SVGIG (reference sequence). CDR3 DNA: TGTGCCTGGAGCGGGAGGGCCCCGAGGACCGGGGAGCTGTTTTTT. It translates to CAWSGRAPRTGELFF. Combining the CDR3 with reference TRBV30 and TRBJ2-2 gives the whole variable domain SQTIHQWPATLVQPVGSPLSLECTVEGTSNPNLYWYRQAAGRGLQLLFYSVGIGQISSEVPQNLSASRPQDRQFILSSKKLLLSDSGFYLCAWSGRAPRTGELFFGEGSRLTVL.

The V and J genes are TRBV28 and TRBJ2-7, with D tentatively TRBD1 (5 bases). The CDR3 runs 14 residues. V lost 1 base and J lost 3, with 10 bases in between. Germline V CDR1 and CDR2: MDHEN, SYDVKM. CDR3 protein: CASSLSQENYEQYF. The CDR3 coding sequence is TGTGCCAGCAGTTTATCACAGGAGAACTACGAGCAGTACTTC.

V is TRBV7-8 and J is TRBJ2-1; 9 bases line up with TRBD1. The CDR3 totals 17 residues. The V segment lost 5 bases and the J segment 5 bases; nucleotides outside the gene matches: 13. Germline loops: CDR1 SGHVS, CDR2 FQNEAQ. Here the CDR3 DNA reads TGTGCCAGCAGCCGGGATAGGGGACAGGGTATTCACAATGAGCAGTTCTTC. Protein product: CASSRDRGQGIHNEQFF.

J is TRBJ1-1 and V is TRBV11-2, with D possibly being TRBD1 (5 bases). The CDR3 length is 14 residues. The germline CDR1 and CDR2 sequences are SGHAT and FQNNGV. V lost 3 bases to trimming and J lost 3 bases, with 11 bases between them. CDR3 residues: CASSFSSRDTEAFF. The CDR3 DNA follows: TGTGCCAGCAGCTTCTCAAGCAGGGACACTGAAGCTTTCTTT. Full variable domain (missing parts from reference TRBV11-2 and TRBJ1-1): EAGVAQSPRYKIIEKRQSVAFWCNPISGHATLYWYQQILGQGPKLLIQFQNNGVVDDSQLPKDRFSAERLKGVDSTLKIQPAKLEDSAVYLCASSFSSRDTEAFFGQGTRLTVV.

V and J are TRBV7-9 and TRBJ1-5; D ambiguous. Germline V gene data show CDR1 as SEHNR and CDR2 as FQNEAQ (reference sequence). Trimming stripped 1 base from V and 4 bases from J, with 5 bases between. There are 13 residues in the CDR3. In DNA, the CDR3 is TGTGCCAGCAGCTTAGTAGTGAATCAGCCCCAGCATTTT. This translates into CASSLVVNQPQHF.

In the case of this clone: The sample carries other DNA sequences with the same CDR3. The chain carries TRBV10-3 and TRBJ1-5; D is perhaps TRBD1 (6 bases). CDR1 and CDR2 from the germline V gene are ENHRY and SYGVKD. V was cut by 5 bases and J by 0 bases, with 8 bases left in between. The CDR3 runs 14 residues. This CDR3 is CAISTGISNQPQHF. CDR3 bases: TGTGCCATCAGTACAGGGATTAGCAATCAGCCCCAGCATTTT.

The DNA for the CDR3 is TGCAGCGTTGGTGTGGGGACATCGAGCTCTGGGGCCAACGTCCTGACTTTC. Translation gives CSVGVGTSSSGANVLTF. This chain joins TRBV29-1 and TRBJ2-6, with D tentatively TRBD1 (6 bases). The CDR3 length is 17 residues. Germline V gene sequence: CDR1 SQVTM, CDR2 ANQGSEA. Between the trimmed V and J ends, which lost 4 bases and 0 bases, there was a span of 16 bases.